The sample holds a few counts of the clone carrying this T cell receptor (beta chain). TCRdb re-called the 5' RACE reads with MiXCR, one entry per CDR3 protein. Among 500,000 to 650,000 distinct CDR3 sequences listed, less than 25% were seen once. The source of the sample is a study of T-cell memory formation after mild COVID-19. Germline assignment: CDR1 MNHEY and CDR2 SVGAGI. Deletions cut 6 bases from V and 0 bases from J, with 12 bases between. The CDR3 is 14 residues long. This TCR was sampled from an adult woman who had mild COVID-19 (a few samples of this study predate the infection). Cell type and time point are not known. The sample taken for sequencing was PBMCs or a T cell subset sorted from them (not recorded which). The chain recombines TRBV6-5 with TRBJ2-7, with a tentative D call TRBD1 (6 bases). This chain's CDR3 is CASRRTADSYEQYF. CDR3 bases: TGTGCCAGCAGACGGACAGCCGACTCCTACGAGCAGTACTTC.